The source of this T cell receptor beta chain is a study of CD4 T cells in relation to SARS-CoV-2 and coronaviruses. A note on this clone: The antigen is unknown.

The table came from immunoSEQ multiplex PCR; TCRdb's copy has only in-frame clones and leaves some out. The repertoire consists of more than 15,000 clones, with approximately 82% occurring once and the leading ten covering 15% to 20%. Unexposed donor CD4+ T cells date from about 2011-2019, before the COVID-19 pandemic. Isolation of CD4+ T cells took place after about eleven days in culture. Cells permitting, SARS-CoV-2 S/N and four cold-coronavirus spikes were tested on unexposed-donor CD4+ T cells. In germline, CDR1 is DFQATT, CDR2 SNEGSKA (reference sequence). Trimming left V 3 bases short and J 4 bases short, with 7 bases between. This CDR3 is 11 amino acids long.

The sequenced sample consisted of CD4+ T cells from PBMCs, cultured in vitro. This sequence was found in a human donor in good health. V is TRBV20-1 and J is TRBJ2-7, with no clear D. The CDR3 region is CSARYGYEQYF. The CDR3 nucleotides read TGCAGTGCTAGGTATGGATACGAGCAGTACTTC.